This T cell receptor beta chain stems from a study of radiation and T cells in renal cell carcinoma. Study context: Nephrectomy followed 15 Gy stereotactic body radiation by 4 weeks.

The CDR3 is made up of 14 amino acids. Germline CDR1 is MGHRA and CDR2 is YSYEKL. Trimming removed 2 bases from V and 0 bases from J, with 7 bases in between. Assay: immunoSEQ multiplex PCR; the TCRdb copy retains only in-frame clones and omits some. The data hold 150,000 or so clones, with 70% to 90% observed a single time. Noted time point: baseline pretreatment blood. Treatment specified: 15 Gy SBRT to primary tumor, nephrectomy 4 weeks later. The TCR comes from a woman between 50 and 59 years old with renal cell carcinoma. V usage is TRBV4-1 and J usage is TRBJ1-1; D gene unclear. The specimen comprised blood, sampled from a patient whose treatment included radiotherapy and nephrectomy. The DNA for the CDR3 is TGCGCCAGCAGCCAATTGAGACTGAACACTGAAGCTTTCTTT. Protein product: CASSQLRLNTEAFF.